A selection of T cell receptor beta chains follows, all from one sample in a study of patients and donors after allogeneic stem cell transplantation. TCRdb fed the RT-PCR reads into MiXCR, producing one record per CDR3 protein. The repertoire consists of 150,000 to 250,000 distinct CDR3 sequences, with roughly 40% occurring once and the leading ten covering around 35%. Source material: blood, either unsorted or a sorted T cell fraction (not recorded which). These receptors were collected from a human donor who was either an allogeneic HSCT recipient or a stem cell or donor lymphocyte infusion donor (not recorded which). It is not recorded whose cells these are; they may come from a transplant donor. Each CDR3 is given with its conserved first and last residue. Clone size, where shown, is once, few, many, or a class for clones that have expanded.

clone_size v_call cdr3_aa
few TRBV7-9 CASSLMGQPQHF
few TRBV7-9 CASSSSLAGLYEQYF
few TRBV5-1 CASSGGTEANTGELFF
- TRBV20-1 CSATPSGRLNTEAFF
- TRBV3-1 CASRSTSVNEQYF
- TRBV12-3/TRBV12-4 CASSFGRANYGYTF
- TRBV27 CASRGIMNTEAFF
- TRBV5-6 CASSFLGDFYEQYF
few TRBV5-1 CASRQSGLVNTEAFF
- TRBV19 CASSAGTIQQPQHF